The rows below give T cell receptor beta chains drawn from one sample of a study of shared clonotypes between healthy human individuals. The protocol was immunoSEQ multiplex PCR, while the TCRdb copy is restricted to in-frame clones and leaves out a portion. The sample shows approximately 720,000 clones, roughly 70% of them seen only once. The source material was memory CD4+ T cells sorted from blood. The receptors here all came from a woman aged 25 to 39 in good health. The CDR3 runs from the conserved cysteine through the conserved F or W. Each record gives: J gene, clone size, V gene, D gene, CDR3 protein, CDR3 DNA. D genes are given only for firm matches. Clone size is stated in some rows and not others, as once, few, many or a class when expanded.

J: TRBJ2-7; size: NA; V: TRBV7-8; D: TRBD2; CDR3: CASSLVVGRAYEQYF; DNA: TGTGCCAGCAGCTTAGTTGTTGGGAGGGCCTACGAGCAGTACTTC
J: TRBJ1-1; size: NA; V: TRBV6-5; D: NA; CDR3: CASSYSHRVRTEAFF; DNA: TGTGCCAGCAGTTACTCCCACAGGGTTCGGACTGAAGCTTTCTTT
J: TRBJ2-2; size: NA; V: TRBV2; D: TRBD2; CDR3: CASRLAGTTGELFF; DNA: TGTGCCAGCAGACTAGCGGGCACCACCGGGGAGCTGTTTTTT
J: TRBJ2-7; size: NA; V: TRBV19; D: NA; CDR3: CASSYRYSAGSYEQYF; DNA: TGTGCCAGTAGTTACAGGTATAGCGCAGGCTCCTACGAGCAGTACTTC
J: TRBJ2-1; size: NA; V: TRBV4-1; D: NA; CDR3: CASSQGLANPYNEQFF; DNA: TGCGCCAGCAGCCAAGGACTGGCAAACCCCTACAATGAGCAGTTCTTC
J: TRBJ1-2; size: NA; V: TRBV4-1; D: NA; CDR3: CASSQDEGPNYGYTF; DNA: TGCGCCAGCAGCCAAGATGAAGGGCCTAACTATGGCTACACCTTC
J: TRBJ1-2; size: NA; V: TRBV7-6; D: NA; CDR3: CASSLSPGLDYGYTF; DNA: TGTGCCAGCAGCTTGAGCCCCGGTTTGGACTATGGCTACACCTTC
J: TRBJ2-1; size: NA; V: TRBV11-2; D: NA; CDR3: CASSPRGGSSYNEQFF; DNA: TGTGCCAGCAGCCCCCGGGGCGGCAGCTCCTACAATGAGCAGTTCTTC
J: TRBJ2-2; size: NA; V: TRBV5-1; D: NA; CDR3: CASSFKGLNTGELFF; DNA: TGCGCCAGCAGCTTTAAGGGCCTGAACACCGGGGAGCTGTTTTTT
J: TRBJ2-6; size: NA; V: TRBV21-1; D: NA; CDR3: CASSNPRAPMGRGTGANVLTF; DNA: TGTGCCAGCAGCAATCCTCGGGCGCCGATGGGGAGGGGGACTGGGGCCAACGTCCTGACTTTC
J: TRBJ1-1; size: NA; V: TRBV28; D: TRBD1; CDR3: CASSRQGLTAFF; DNA: TGTGCCAGCAGCCGACAGGGGCTGACAGCTTTCTTT
J: TRBJ2-6; size: few; V: TRBV15; D: NA; CDR3: CATSRVAGSGANVLTF; DNA: TGTGCCACCAGCAGAGTTGCGGGCTCTGGGGCCAACGTCCTGACTTTC
J: TRBJ2-2; size: NA; V: TRBV2; D: TRBD1; CDR3: CASSGLWTGNTGELFF; DNA: TGTGCCAGCAGTGGACTGTGGACAGGGAACACCGGGGAGCTGTTTTTT
J: TRBJ2-2; size: NA; V: TRBV7-2; D: NA; CDR3: CASSLERITGELFF; DNA: TGTGCCAGCAGCTTAGAGCGAATCACCGGGGAGCTGTTTTTT
J: TRBJ1-4; size: NA; V: TRBV7-9; D: NA; CDR3: CASSLGGVNEKLFF; DNA: TGTGCCAGCAGCTTAGGGGGGGTTAATGAAAAACTGTTTTTT
J: TRBJ2-7; size: NA; V: TRBV6-5; D: TRBD2; CDR3: CASSYSRDYSYEQYF; DNA: TGTGCCAGCAGTTACTCGAGGGACTACTCCTACGAGCAGTACTTC
J: TRBJ2-7; size: NA; V: TRBV30; D: NA; CDR3: CAWSVHRTYEQYF; DNA: TGTGCCTGGAGTGTCCACAGGACCTACGAGCAGTACTTC
J: TRBJ1-5; size: NA; V: TRBV28; D: NA; CDR3: CASRARSGGQVFNQPQHF; DNA: TGTGCCAGCAGGGCCCGGAGTGGGGGCCAGGTCTTCAATCAGCCCCAGCATTTT
J: TRBJ1-2; size: once; V: TRBV2; D: NA; CDR3: CASRTGQWGYTF; DNA: TGTGCCAGCAGGACGGGACAATGGGGCTACACCTTC
J: TRBJ2-5; size: few; V: TRBV4-1; D: NA; CDR3: CASSQAGTLKETQYF; DNA: TGCGCCAGCAGCCAAGCGGGGACCCTGAAAGAGACCCAGTACTTC
J: TRBJ2-5; size: NA; V: TRBV18; D: NA; CDR3: CASSPRTAFQETQYF; DNA: TGTGCCAGCTCACCGCGGACAGCATTCCAAGAGACCCAGTACTTC
J: TRBJ2-2; size: NA; V: TRBV29-1; D: TRBD2; CDR3: CSVVTGTIIAGELFF; DNA: TGCAGCGTAGTCACCGGGACTATAATTGCCGGGGAGCTGTTTTTT
J: TRBJ2-5; size: NA; V: TRBV28; D: NA; CDR3: CASSPAYRGGTKETQYF; DNA: TGTGCCAGCAGTCCCGCCTACCGGGGTGGAACAAAAGAGACCCAGTACTTC
J: TRBJ2-3; size: once; V: TRBV7-9; D: NA; CDR3: CASSLTRDTQYF; DNA: TGTGCCAGCAGCTTAACTAGAGATACGCAGTATTTT
J: TRBJ2-3; size: NA; V: TRBV5-1; D: NA; CDR3: CASSLKVGGSTDTQYF; DNA: TGCGCCAGCAGCTTGAAGGTCGGCGGGAGCACAGATACGCAGTATTTT
J: TRBJ2-7; size: NA; V: TRBV7-8; D: NA; CDR3: CASTPRVFGYEQYF; DNA: TGTGCCAGCACCCCACGAGTATTCGGCTACGAGCAGTACTTC
J: TRBJ1-4; size: NA; V: TRBV4-1; D: TRBD1; CDR3: CASSQGEGTGGFLTNEKLFF; DNA: TGCGCCAGCAGCCAAGGGGAAGGGACAGGGGGTTTCTTAACTAATGAAAAACTGTTTTTT
J: TRBJ1-1; size: NA; V: TRBV4-1; D: NA; CDR3: CASSPSGRNTEAFF; DNA: TGCGCCAGCAGCCCGTCGGGACGTAACACTGAAGCTTTCTTT
J: TRBJ1-2; size: NA; V: TRBV6-5; D: TRBD1; CDR3: CASRTGQSLRGYTF; DNA: TGTGCCAGCAGAACGGGACAGTCCTTGCGCGGCTACACCTTC
J: TRBJ1-5; size: NA; V: TRBV6-6; D: NA; CDR3: CASSYSTGAVRPQHF; DNA: TGTGCCAGCAGTTACTCGACAGGCGCCGTAAGGCCCCAGCATTTT
J: TRBJ2-6; size: NA; V: TRBV4-2; D: TRBD2; CDR3: CASSLDPLAGAGANVLTF; DNA: TGTGCCAGCAGCTTAGACCCACTAGCGGGAGCTGGGGCCAACGTCCTGACTTTC
J: TRBJ2-5; size: few; V: TRBV27; D: NA; CDR3: CASRRTGLKEETQYF; DNA: TGTGCCAGCAGGAGAACGGGACTCAAGGAAGAGACCCAGTACTTC
J: TRBJ2-3; size: NA; V: TRBV7-6; D: NA; CDR3: CASSPTGQGPTDTQYF; DNA: TGTGCCAGCAGCCCGACGGGGCAGGGGCCCACAGATACGCAGTATTTT
J: TRBJ2-2; size: few; V: TRBV11-3; D: NA; CDR3: CASSLDPRQGRTGELFF; DNA: TGTGCCAGCAGCTTAGATCCCCGGCAGGGGAGGACCGGGGAGCTGTTTTTT
J: TRBJ1-1; size: NA; V: TRBV7-2; D: NA; CDR3: CASSFGTANTEAFF; DNA: TGTGCCAGCAGCTTTGGGACGGCGAACACTGAAGCTTTCTTT
J: TRBJ2-7; size: NA; V: TRBV11-3; D: TRBD1; CDR3: CASSSGQGKEQYF; DNA: TGTGCCAGCAGCTCGGGACAGGGGAAGGAGCAGTACTTC
J: TRBJ2-3; size: once; V: TRBV10-1; D: NA; CDR3: CASSDPSNPDTQYF; DNA: TGCGCCAGCAGTGATCCTAGTAACCCAGATACGCAGTATTTT
J: TRBJ1-3; size: NA; V: TRBV5-1; D: NA; CDR3: CASSLSRSGNTIYF; DNA: TGCGCCAGCAGCTTGAGTCGGTCGGGAAACACCATATATTTT
J: TRBJ2-3; size: NA; V: TRBV5-1; D: NA; CDR3: CASSLVGGEVGDTQYF; DNA: TGCGCCAGCAGCTTGGTTGGGGGAGAAGTTGGTGATACGCAGTATTTT
J: TRBJ1-4; size: NA; V: TRBV27; D: NA; CDR3: CASRQGREKLFF; DNA: TGTGCCAGCAGGCAGGGCCGCGAAAAACTGTTTTTT
J: TRBJ2-7; size: NA; V: TRBV6-6; D: NA; CDR3: CASSATGQSEQYF; DNA: TGTGCCAGCAGTGCCACAGGGCAGAGCGAGCAGTACTTC
J: TRBJ1-1; size: NA; V: TRBV5-6; D: NA; CDR3: CASGRPALNTEAFF; DNA: TGTGCCAGCGGACGCCCGGCACTGAACACTGAAGCTTTCTTT
J: TRBJ2-7; size: NA; V: TRBV28; D: TRBD1; CDR3: CASRTGTGGYEQYF; DNA: TGTGCCAGCAGAACCGGGACAGGGGGCTACGAGCAGTACTTC
J: TRBJ1-2; size: NA; V: TRBV5-1; D: NA; CDR3: CASSPSGANYGYTF; DNA: TGCGCCAGCAGCCCCTCGGGGGCTAACTATGGCTACACCTTC
J: TRBJ1-2; size: NA; V: TRBV7-8; D: NA; CDR3: CASSLADGPRFKYGYTF; DNA: TGTGCCAGCAGCTTAGCGGATGGTCCGCGGTTTAAATATGGCTACACCTTC
J: TRBJ2-6; size: NA; V: TRBV7-8; D: NA; CDR3: CASSQRTPRSSGANVLTF; DNA: TGTGCCAGCAGCCAAAGGACCCCCCGGAGCTCTGGGGCCAACGTCCTGACTTTC
J: TRBJ2-1; size: NA; V: TRBV28; D: NA; CDR3: CASSFTGSYNEQFF; DNA: TGTGCCAGCAGTTTCACAGGCTCCTACAATGAGCAGTTCTTC
J: TRBJ2-7; size: few; V: TRBV19; D: NA; CDR3: CASSIPDRKYEQYF; DNA: TGTGCCAGTAGTATTCCCGACAGAAAATACGAGCAGTACTTC
J: TRBJ2-3; size: few; V: TRBV5-1; D: TRBD2; CDR3: CASSLGLAGGVTDTQYF; DNA: TGCGCCAGCAGCTTGGGGCTAGCGGGAGGTGTGACAGATACGCAGTATTTT
J: TRBJ2-2; size: once; V: TRBV5-1; D: NA; CDR3: CASSLGDRDVGELFF; DNA: TGCGCCAGCAGCTTGGGCGACAGAGACGTAGGGGAGCTGTTTTTT
J: TRBJ1-4; size: NA; V: TRBV5-5; D: NA; CDR3: CASTSTLGVEKLFF; DNA: TGTGCCAGCACCTCGACCTTGGGGGTGGAAAAACTGTTTTTT
J: TRBJ1-1; size: NA; V: TRBV29-1; D: NA; CDR3: CSGGRRNTEAFF; DNA: TGCAGCGGCGGACGGAGGAACACTGAAGCTTTCTTT
J: TRBJ1-2; size: once; V: TRBV2; D: NA; CDR3: CASSELGGVGGYTF; DNA: TGTGCCAGCAGTGAATTGGGGGGCGTTGGTGGCTACACCTTC
J: TRBJ2-1; size: once; V: TRBV7-2; D: NA; CDR3: CASRRGINDNEQFF; DNA: TGTGCCAGCAGGAGAGGGATAAACGACAATGAGCAGTTCTTC
J: TRBJ2-1; size: many; V: TRBV5-1; D: TRBD2; CDR3: CASSLNRLAGVGDEQFF; DNA: TGCGCCAGCAGCTTGAACAGACTAGCGGGAGTTGGGGATGAGCAGTTCTTC